The present TCR beta chain was sequenced within a study of blood T cell repertoires in COVID-19. Study-wide context: T cells, B-cell-depleted T cells, or PBMCs provided the cDNA or gDNA that served as material.

Participant-reported clinical history was the basis for cohort assignment. The CDR3 has 14 amino acids. The V gene lost 8 bases and the J gene lost 5 bases, with 16 bases spanning the gap. CDR1 is LNHDA and CDR2 is SQIVND in the germline V gene (reference sequence). Profiling relied on immunoSEQ multiplex PCR, and the TCRdb table lists in-frame clones only, not all of them. The sample consists of 350,000 to 450,000 clones, roughly 90% of them appearing once. Sequences were obtained from PBMCs or T cells enriched from blood (not recorded which). This TCR was sampled from a woman between 40 and 55 years old who had been exposed to COVID-19. The chain has TRBV19 and TRBJ1-5; D is possibly TRBD1 (6 bases). The chain's CDR3 is CASFKTGSYQPQHF. CDR3 sequence (DNA): TGTGCCAGTTTTAAAACAGGGTCCTATCAGCCCCAGCATTTT. Using reference TRBV19 and TRBJ1-5 for the parts outside the CDR3, the full variable domain is DGGITQSPKYLFRKEGQNVTLSCEQNLNHDAMYWYRQDPGQGLRLIYYSQIVNDFQKGDIAEGYSVSREKKESFPLTVTSAQKNPTAFYLCASFKTGSYQPQHFGDGTRLSIL.